Below are 14 T cell receptor beta chains sequenced from a single sample in a study of tumor and adjacent non-tumor tissue in lung cancer. The template was RNA from unsorted bulk tissue. Distant lung tissue was collected more than 3 cm away from the tumor edge. Three rounds of nested PCR, following a modified ARM-PCR protocol, produced the TCRbeta library. Using its own MiXCR run on the multiplex PCR reads, TCRdb lists one record per CDR3 protein. The sample consists of 60,000 to 85,000 distinct CDR3 sequences, more than 65% of them appearing once. The specimen was distant non-tumor lung tissue. The receptors stem from a man aged 70 or older with non-small cell lung cancer.

In its sample, this clonotype was seen once. Lacking the conserved final phenylalanine or tryptophan, this CDR3 likely reflects a read error. This chain connects TRBV11-1 to TRBJ1-2; 9 positions agree with TRBD1. The CDR3 runs to 13 residues. V lost 5 bases to trimming and J lost 5 bases; unmatched junction nucleotides: 3. In germline, CDR1 is SGHAT, CDR2 FQDESV (reference sequence). The CDR3 reads CASSTGQGYGYTS. In DNA form, the CDR3 reads TGTGCCAGCAGCACGGGACAGGGTTATGGCTACACCTCC.

With regard to this clonotype: This may be a read error: a much more frequent sequence differs by one nucleotide. The chain carries TRBV4-1 and TRBJ2-7; D gene uncertain. The CDR3 consists of 13 residues. The germline V gene encodes CDR1 MGHRA and CDR2 YSYEKL. This chain's CDR3 is CASNQEQSYEQYF. The CDR3 DNA sequence: TGCGCCAGCAACCAAGAACAGTCATACGAGCAGTACTTC.

Concerning this clonotype itself: A much bigger clone sits one base away, suggesting this may be a read error. V gene TRBV5-1 combines with J gene TRBJ1-2; D uncertain. From germline, CDR1 is SGHRS and CDR2 YFSETQ. The CDR3 loop spans 14 amino acids. The CDR3 reads CASSLAPANYAYTF. In DNA, the CDR3 is TGCGCCAGCAGCTTGGCTCCAGCTAACTATGCCTACACCTTC.

Only one count was recorded for this clonotype. One end of the junction fails to match germline, which may point to a read error. The chain uses TRBV29-1 and TRBJ2-5; D remains ambiguous. Germline V gene lookup returns CDR1 SQVTM and CDR2 ANQGSEA. CDR3 length equals 13 residues. This CDR3 is CSMADKFQETQNF. The DNA of the CDR3 is TGCAGCATGGCTGACAAGTTCCAAGAGACCCAGAACTTC.

A word on this clonotype: Because it lacks the conserved phenylalanine or tryptophan at the end, this CDR3 is likely a read error. CDR3: CASSLGTEQFL. CDR3 in DNA: TGTGCCAGCAGCCTAGGCACTGAGCAGTTCCTC. The rearrangement uses TRBV5-5 and TRBJ2-1; no definite D call. The V gene lost 4 bases and the J gene lost 9 bases, with 8 bases spanning the gap. This CDR3 spans 11 amino acids. Germline CDR1 SGHKS, CDR2 YYEKEE (reference sequence).

This clonotype was detected only a few times. A much larger clone differs from this one at a single base, so this may be a read error. The chain joins TRBV10-3 to TRBJ2-5; 8 bases line up with TRBD1. J lost 7 bases, V lost 6 bases, and 4 bases had no gene match. This CDR3 contains 12 residues. From germline, CDR1 is ENHRY and CDR2 SYGVKD. For the CDR3, the DNA is TGTGCCATCAGCACAGGGGGAGGGACCCAGTACTTC. It yields the protein CAISTGGGTQYF.

Note on this clonotype: One junction end disagrees with the germline gene, perhaps due to a read error. The rearrangement joins TRBV12-3 or TRBV12-4 to TRBJ2-5; D gene uncertain. The CDR3 is 14 residues long. CDR3 sequence (DNA): TGTGCCAACAGTCTATCGGGCCCTCGAGAGACCCAGTACTTC. Translation: CANSLSGPRETQYF.

For this clonotype: A read error may produce the germline difference seen at one junction end. The chain uses TRBV6-2 or TRBV6-3 and TRBJ2-1; perhaps TRBD2 as D (6 bases). The CDR3 spans 14 residues. Germline CDR1 is MNHEY and CDR2 is SVGEGT. CDR3 region: CASSGRTPYNELFF. In DNA, the CDR3 is TGTGCCAGTAGTGGGAGGACCCCCTACAATGAGCTGTTCTTC.

On this clonotype: The conserved phenylalanine or tryptophan is not found at the CDR3 terminus, so this likely reflects a read error. The V and J genes are TRBV24-1 and TRBJ2-1; 8 bases map to TRBD1. The germline V gene encodes CDR1 KGHDR and CDR2 SFDVKD. This CDR3 is built from 15 residues. The CDR3 region has the DNA TGTGCCACCAGTGATCTACTCGACAGGGGCAATAAGCAGTTCATT. It is translated as CATSDLLDRGNKQFI.

This clonotype was observed at least ten times. The rearrangement uses TRBV12-3 or TRBV12-4 and TRBJ2-7, with D possibly TRBD1 on 5 matching bases. The CDR3 loop spans 14 amino acids. The V and J ends lost 8 bases and 6 bases respectively, with 20 bases between them. For the CDR3, the DNA is TGTGCCAGCCTCAAAGGCATGTCTCAGGGCGAGCAGTACTTC. It is translated as CASLKGMSQGEQYF.

In regard to this clonotype: The junction differs from germline at one of its ends, possibly a read error. V is TRBV4-2 and J is TRBJ1-6; no clear D gene. Germline V gives CDR1 LGHNA, CDR2 YNFKEQ. The CDR3 has 15 amino acids. The CDR3 is CASSRSTLGISPPHF. DNA of the CDR3: TGTGCCAGCAGCCGGTCGACCCTCGGTATTTCACCCCCCCACTTT.

The rearrangement uses TRBV7-9 and TRBJ1-2; TRBD1 might be the D (6 bases). The germline V gene encodes CDR1 SEHNR and CDR2 FQNEAQ (reference sequence). Trimming left V 1 base short and J 10 bases short, with 19 bases between. The length of the CDR3 is 15 residues. For the CDR3, the DNA is TGTGCCAGCAGCTTAGAGGGGGTTGGATTTTTTAACTACACCTTC. Its translation is CASSLEGVGFFNYTF.

This clonotype turned up a few times. A much larger clone differs by one base, so this may be a read error. The J gene is TRBJ1-1, the V gene TRBV5-6, with D possibly being TRBD1 (6 bases). This CDR3 is built from 16 residues. V was clipped by 9 bases and J by 3 bases, with 24 bases between them. Germline CDR1 and CDR2: SGHDT and YYEEEE. CDR3 bases: TGTGCCAACACCCTGGTGTATAGGGGGGGGGACACTGAAGCTTTCTTT. Its translation is CANTLVYRGGDTEAFF.

Details on this clonotype: No conserved phenylalanine or tryptophan ends this CDR3, so it is likely a read error. V usage is TRBV4-3 and J usage is TRBJ2-3; D remains ambiguous. The DNA end is a closer match to TRBJ1-5, so the J assignment may be wrong. Germline lookup yields CDR1 LGHNA and CDR2 YSLEER. The length of the CDR3 is 14 residues. DNA for the CDR3: TGCGCCAGCAGCCAAGTTAGTTCCGGGGATACGCAGCATTCT. Its protein product is CASSQVSSGDTQHS.